Sequencing of this T cell receptor beta chain was carried out in a study of T cell responses to AZD1222 COVID-19 vaccine. General study results and limits: In all cases, repertoires were sampled only after the peak T cell response. Once two AZD1222 doses were given, Spike-specific TCR breadth and depth went up. Clonal diversity was possibly underestimated, and white British individuals and females predominated among donors.

With respect to this clone: No antigen is known for it.

J lost 3 bases, V lost 6 bases, and 14 bases had no gene match. Germline V lookup: CDR1 SNHLY, CDR2 FYNNEI. The CDR3 totals 17 residues. Sequenced by immunoSEQ multiplex PCR; TCRdb stores in-frame clones only, minus some. The sample carries about 130,000 clones, approximately 88% recorded once. The clonotype was recovered from an adult in good health. The sample was peripheral blood, taken on day 0 of AZD1222 vaccination. The chain links TRBV2 to TRBJ1-5, with 7 bases aligning to TRBD1. In DNA, the CDR3 is TGTGCCAGCAGCGGATTGACAGGGTTTAGTGACAATCAGCCCCAGCATTTT. This encodes CASSGLTGFSDNQPQHF.